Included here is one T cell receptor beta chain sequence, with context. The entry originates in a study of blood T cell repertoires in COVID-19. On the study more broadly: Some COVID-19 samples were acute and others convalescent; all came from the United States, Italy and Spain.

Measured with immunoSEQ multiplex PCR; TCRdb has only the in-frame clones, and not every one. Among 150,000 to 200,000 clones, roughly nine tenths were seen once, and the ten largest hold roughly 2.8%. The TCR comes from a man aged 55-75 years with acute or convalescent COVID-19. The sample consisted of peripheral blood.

The CDR3 bases are TGTGCCAGCAGCCCGGGACAGGGGGCCTATAGCAATCAGCCCCAGCATTTT. Translated: CASSPGQGAYSNQPQHF. The genes are TRBV9 and TRBJ1-5; 12 bases are a match to TRBD1. J gave up 0 bases and V 4 bases, and 5 bases lay outside the gene matches. The CDR3 runs to 17 residues. CDR1 and CDR2 (germline): SGDLS, YYNGEE.